This T cell receptor (beta chain) was sequenced during a study of T cell responses to AZD1222 COVID-19 vaccine (dated by TCRdb to the early 2020s). The study in broad terms: TCR sequencing was performed for some 250 trial participants, of whom some 200 were given two doses of AZD1222 and around 25 were given two doses of MenACWY control vaccine. Trial participants were enrolled by age into 18-55, 56-69 and 70-plus year subgroups, with roughly 160, 29 and 62 TCR-sequenced participants respectively. The study at large found these results: Only five or six AZD1222 recipients were SARS-CoV-2 seropositive at baseline, limiting conclusions about previously exposed vaccinees. After two AZD1222 doses, spike-specific TCR breadth and depth were significantly higher than at day 0 and than in MenACWY recipients. The vaccine-associated CD4 TCRs covered the entire spike protein, and the dominant responses fell in regions 160-218 and 743-854. Reportedly, close to half of the unique spike-specific TCRs recognized epitopes lying outside the regions that are mutated in the B.1.351 and B.1.1.7 variants. Because no day 14 peak-response samples were available, the repertoires could be characterized only after the peak T cell response. Participants were mostly white British, with more females than males. The authors suggested clonal diversity may have been underestimated. In the small 56-69-year group, the increase in depth fell short of significance, most likely because of low power.

The CDR3 regions of human TCRbeta chains were subjected to immunosequencing. Turning to the authors' computational methods: TCRs in the repertoires were matched against a reference library of SARS-CoV-2-specific TCRs that had been generated with the MIRA antigen-specificity platform. Breadth was defined as the fraction of unique TCRs that were SARS-CoV-2-associated. Depth was defined as the fraction of total T cells that were SARS-CoV-2-associated. Each spike-specific TCR was assigned to its reactive spike region and to a CD4 or CD8 class using the MIRA data. Log10-transformed breadth and depth values were compared by one-way ANOVA with Sidak's multiple comparisons tests. TCRdb re-hosts the immuneACCESS table, in-frame sequences only. Its copies lack some clones; in the studies checked, an unresolved V gene accounts for under half of them, and the cause for the rest is not known. V, J and clone size were drawn from that table, and D and trimming were deduced from the DNA. For this sample there are 150,000 to 200,000 clones; 88% appear just once. The ten largest clones represent roughly 25% of the sample.

The CDR3 runs 16 amino acids, cysteine and phenylalanine included. Only the CDR3 region is kept as DNA, spanning 48 bases read in frame from base 1. V and J lose 3 bases and 8 bases, and a span of 20 bases separates them. The germline V gene specifies LGHNA as CDR1 and YSLEER as CDR2. This sample's time point label indicates: about 28 days (+/-7) after the second vaccine dose. AZD1222 recipients with second doses at about 4 weeks or about 12 weeks were pooled, because spike-specific TCR depth and breadth did not differ between schedules. Vaccinee samples came from UK trials COV001 and COV002, including a single-blind randomized controlled phase 2/3 trial of AZD1222 (ChAdOx1 nCoV-19) in healthy adults. For TCRbeta chain sequencing, PBMC samples were collected from trial participants at day 0 and at day 28 after the second dose. In the case of this clone: Which antigen it targets is not known. Base qualities are not at hand, and no much larger clone is one base apart.

This specimen consisted of peripheral blood, obtained 28 days after the second AZD1222 dose. The receptor was isolated from an adult who received the AZD1222 COVID-19 vaccine. Recombination joined TRBV4-3 with TRBJ2-1; a weak D assignment points to TRBD2 (5 bases agree). The CDR3 loop reads CASSHLGGPRSDEQFF. The base sequence is TGCGCCAGCAGCCACCTCGGAGGCCCCAGGAGCGATGAGCAGTTCTTC.